These 13 T cell receptor beta chains originate from one sample sequenced in a study of blood T cell repertoires in COVID-19. Profiled with immunoSEQ multiplex PCR; TCRdb holds only in-frame clones, not every one. The table includes approximately 250,000 clones, about 91% detected once. Sequencing was done on a sample of PBMCs or T cells enriched from blood (not recorded which). All receptors derive from a woman aged 40 to 50 with acute COVID-19.

The chain has TRBV7-2 and TRBJ2-1, with 7 nucleotides matching TRBD2. With V trimmed by 5 bases and J by 9 bases, 19 bases remained unmatched. The CDR3 runs 17 residues. From germline, CDR1 is SGHTA and CDR2 FQGNSA. CDR3 DNA sequence: TGTGCCAGCAGCCCTAGTAGGCTAGCGGTCCCTAGGGGTGAGCAGTTCTTC. It encodes CASSPSRLAVPRGEQFF.

Worth noting for this clone: Other nucleotide sequences from this sample produce the same CDR3. V gene TRBV18 combines with J gene TRBJ1-5; 10 bases map to TRBD1. V trimming: 3 bases; J trimming: 7 bases; junction bases outside the gene matches: 6. CDR3 length equals 15 residues. Germline V gene data show CDR1 as KGHSH and CDR2 as LQKENI. CDR3 amino acids: CASSPGQGTSQPQHF. In DNA form, the CDR3 reads TGTGCCAGCTCACCGGGACAGGGGACGTCCCAGCCCCAGCATTTT.

The V and J genes are TRBV6-5 and TRBJ1-5; possibly TRBD1 for D (5 bases). V lost 5 bases and J lost 8, with 16 bases in between. CDR3 length: 14 residues. Germline CDR1 and CDR2: MNHEY and SVGAGI. The CDR3 region is CASSTVGVLEPQHF. The CDR3 nucleotides are TGTGCCAGCAGTACTGTAGGGGTATTGGAGCCCCAGCATTTT.

V usage is TRBV5-1 and J usage is TRBJ2-7; the D gene is possibly TRBD1 (6 bases). Trimming stripped 4 bases from V and 2 bases from J, with 10 bases between. The CDR3 contains 13 residues. Germline lookup yields CDR1 SGHRS and CDR2 YFSETQ. The CDR3 sequence: CASSRTEAYEQYF. The CDR3 nucleotides read TGCGCCAGCAGCCGGACAGAAGCCTACGAGCAGTACTTC.

The chain couples TRBV12-3 or TRBV12-4 to TRBJ2-7; 8 positions agree with TRBD2. The CDR3 is made up of 13 amino acids. V was pared by 5 bases and J by 3 bases, with 3 bases of the junction left unmatched. This CDR3 is CASSLGTSYEQYV. The CDR3 DNA sequence: TGTGCCAGCAGTCTCGGGACTAGCTACGAGCAGTACGTC.

The chain recombines TRBV7-6 with TRBJ1-1, with 7 bases aligning to TRBD1. The length of the CDR3 is 15 residues. Unmatched junction bases numbered 7, after V lost 5 bases and J lost 1 base. Germline V gene data show CDR1 as SGHVS and CDR2 as FNYEAQ. The DNA for the CDR3 is TGTGCCAGCAGCCCCAGACAGGGATGGAACACTGAAGCTTTCTTT. This translates into CASSPRQGWNTEAFF.

The V gene is TRBV6-5, the J gene TRBJ1-1, with TRBD1 as a possible D gene (6 bases). CDR3 size: 16 residues. V shed 3 bases and J shed 5 bases, with 19 bases lying between them. The germline V gene has CDR1 MNHEY and CDR2 SVGAGI. CDR3 in amino acids: CASSYSGAHLGTEAFF. The CDR3 DNA is TGTGCCAGCAGTTATTCAGGGGCCCATCTTGGGACTGAAGCTTTCTTT.

The chain recombines TRBV5-1 with TRBJ2-4; 10 nucleotides match TRBD2. The germline V gene encodes CDR1 SGHRS and CDR2 YFSETQ. This CDR3 region has 16 residues. V shed 0 bases and J 8 bases; nucleotides not matched to a gene: 8. The CDR3, as DNA: TGCGCCAGCAGCTTGGGGGCTAGCGGGAGTCTGGACATTCAGTACTTC. Its protein product is CASSLGASGSLDIQYF.

V and J are TRBV7-9 and TRBJ1-1, with D perhaps matching TRBD1 (5 bases). The CDR3 is made up of 13 amino acids. Trimming cost V 3 bases and J 1 base, with 6 bases left between them. Germline V CDR1 and CDR2: SEHNR, FQNEAQ (reference sequence). The DNA of the CDR3 is TGTGCCAGCAGCTTGACAGAGAACACTGAAGCTTTCTTT. This sequence encodes CASSLTENTEAFF.

This chain connects TRBV2 to TRBJ1-5; D might be TRBD1 (5 bases). The length of the CDR3 is 14 residues. Germline assignment: CDR1 SNHLY and CDR2 FYNNEI. V lost 0 bases and J 6 bases, leaving 9 bases between the germline ends. The CDR3 is CASSEARGGQPQHF. For the CDR3, the DNA is TGTGCCAGCAGTGAAGCGCGGGGGGGTCAGCCCCAGCATTTT.

The chain recombines TRBV25-1 with TRBJ1-2; D is undetermined. CDR1 and CDR2 from the germline V gene are MGHDK and SYGVNS. The CDR3 contains 15 residues. The V and J ends lost 3 bases and 2 bases respectively, with 13 bases between them. The CDR3 spells CASSDEMGGNYGYTF. In nucleotides, the CDR3 is TGTGCCAGCAGTGACGAAATGGGAGGGAACTATGGCTACACCTTC.

V and J are TRBV5-4 and TRBJ1-2; D ambiguous. The CDR3 has 15 amino acids. Germline V CDR1 and CDR2: SGHNT, YYREEE (reference sequence). Trimming cost V 4 bases and J 4 bases, with 17 bases left between them. The chain's CDR3 is CASSPREGGGYGYTF. CDR3 in DNA: TGTGCCAGCAGCCCCCGGGAAGGCGGAGGCTATGGCTACACCTTC. The full variable domain, in which reference TRBV5-4 and TRBJ1-2 provide the parts outside the CDR3, is ETGVTQSPTHLIKTRGQQVTLRCSSQSGHNTVSWYQQALGQGPQFIFQYYREEENGRGNFPPRFSGLQFPNYSSELNVNALELDDSALYLCASSPREGGGYGYTFGSGTRLTVV.

The sample holds many counts of this clone. The chain carries TRBV27 and TRBJ1-1; D remains unclear. With 5 bases removed from V and 5 bases from J, the gap between germline ends came to 15 bases. Germline CDR1 and CDR2: MNHEY and SMNVEV (reference sequence). The CDR3 contains 14 residues. The CDR3 DNA reads TGTGCCAGCAGTCTCGGCCATAGCGCGACTGAAGCTTTCTTT. Translated: CASSLGHSATEAFF.